These 30 T cell receptor beta chains originate from one sample sequenced in a study of shared clonotypes between healthy human individuals. Method: immunoSEQ multiplex PCR; TCRdb's copy keeps in-frame clones and lacks some. In the table there are approximately 2,000,000 clones, 80% to 95% of which are singletons. CD45RO-negative CD8 cells positively selected for CCR7 made up the naive population, which excluded terminally differentiated effector memory CD45RA+ cells. The sample comprised naive CD8+ T cells from PBMCs. Receptors originate from a man aged 18 to 35 in good health. Some clones in this sample may be carry-over from other donors' samples.

CDR3 protein: CAISVGPLVGGTDTQYF. As DNA, the CDR3 is TGTGCCATCAGTGTCGGGCCACTAGTTGGTGGCACAGATACGCAGTATTTT. The V gene is TRBV10-3, the J gene TRBJ2-3; tentative D call: TRBD2 (5 bases). The V gene lost 4 bases and the J gene lost 1 base, with 18 bases spanning the gap. Germline-derived CDR1 and CDR2 are ENHRY and SYGVKD. This CDR3 has 17 residues.

This clone was picked up one time. The CDR3: CASSSVSSGNTIYF. The CDR3 DNA reads TGTGCCAGCAGTTCAGTAAGCTCTGGAAACACCATATATTTT. The rearrangement uses TRBV27 and TRBJ1-3; D is undetermined. Germline values: CDR1 MNHEY, CDR2 SMNVEV (reference sequence). Trimming took 4 bases from V and 0 from J, leaving 7 bases between them. The CDR3 consists of 14 residues.

The chain carries TRBV7-9 and TRBJ2-1; D remains ambiguous. CDR1 SEHNR and CDR2 FQNEAQ come from the germline V gene (reference sequence). Trimming removed 10 bases from V and 9 bases from J, with 13 bases in between. The CDR3 totals 11 residues. CDR3 amino acids: CATGTLSEQFF. The CDR3 region has the DNA TGTGCCACCGGAACTCTTTCTGAGCAGTTCTTC.

The chain carries TRBV2 and TRBJ2-4; tentatively, D is TRBD1 (5 bases). The CDR3 is made up of 14 amino acids. V was clipped by 7 bases and J by 7 bases, with 17 bases between them. Germline assignment: CDR1 SNHLY and CDR2 FYNNEI. CDR3 loop: CASIGWAGKNIQYF. For the CDR3, the DNA is TGTGCCAGCATAGGGTGGGCAGGGAAGAACATTCAGTACTTC.

The chain links TRBV27 to TRBJ2-7, with TRBD1 matching 8 bases. The ends lost 3 bases at V and 3 bases at J; junction bases unmatched: 7. Germline V gene lookup returns CDR1 MNHEY and CDR2 SMNVEV (reference sequence). This CDR3 is 15 amino acids long. CDR3 sequence reads: CASSFGTGVFYEQYF. For the CDR3, the DNA is TGTGCCAGCAGTTTCGGGACAGGAGTCTTCTACGAGCAGTACTTC.

The V gene is TRBV27, the J gene TRBJ1-1, with D uncertain. Germline loops: CDR1 MNHEY, CDR2 SMNVEV (reference sequence). The length of the CDR3 is 13 residues. V dropped 6 bases and J dropped 1 base, with 9 bases sitting between them. In DNA, the CDR3 is TGTGCCAGCAGGTGGGTTGCGAACACTGAAGCTTTCTTT. It codes for CASRWVANTEAFF.

Here the CDR3 reads CASSFSGGKTGELFF. The CDR3 coding sequence is TGTGCCAGCAGTTTTTCAGGGGGGAAGACCGGGGAGCTGTTTTTT. The V gene is TRBV28, the J gene TRBJ2-2, with D possibly being TRBD1 (7 bases). Trimming pared 3 bases from V and 5 bases from J, leaving 13 bases between. The CDR3 totals 15 residues. CDR1 MDHEN and CDR2 SYDVKM come from the germline V gene.

This clone was observed a handful of times. The sample has other DNA sequences that encode this CDR3 too. V usage is TRBV27 and J usage is TRBJ1-1; D unclear. Germline CDR1 MNHEY, CDR2 SMNVEV (reference sequence). Trimming removed 5 bases at V and 2 bases at J, with 12 bases between. CDR3 length equals 14 residues. DNA for the CDR3: TGTGCCAGCAGTCCGAGGACCCTAAACACTGAAGCTTTCTTT. Its translation is CASSPRTLNTEAFF.

For this clone: Other DNA sequences in the sample encode the same CDR3. This chain connects TRBV11-2 to TRBJ2-3; 9 positions match TRBD2. Losses at the gene ends were 1 base for V and 2 bases for J; bases not matched to a gene: 1. The CDR3 runs to 15 residues. CDR1 and CDR2 from the germline V gene are SGHAT and FQNNGV. CDR3 protein: CASSLGGRDTDTQYF. The CDR3 coding sequence is TGTGCCAGCAGCTTAGGCGGGAGGGACACAGATACGCAGTATTTT.

With respect to this clone: One end of the junction does not line up with germline, which may come from a read error. This sequence joins TRBV27 and TRBJ2-1, with D possibly TRBD1 on 6 matching bases. CDR1 and CDR2 from the germline V gene are MNHEY and SMNVEV (reference sequence). The CDR3 covers 15 residues. CDR3 coding DNA: TGTGCAAGCACTTATGCCCAGGACAGTTACAATGAGCAGTTCTTC. It translates to CASTYAQDSYNEQFF.

The V gene is TRBV6-6, the J gene TRBJ2-5, with D possibly matching TRBD2 (6 bases). In germline, CDR1 is MNHNY, CDR2 SVGAGI (reference sequence). This CDR3 region has 13 residues. Between the trimmed V and J ends, which lost 5 bases and 4 bases, there was a span of 11 bases. DNA of the CDR3: TGTGCCAGCAGTGGGACTGGGGGAGAGACCCAGTACTTC. This gives the protein CASSGTGGETQYF.

The V gene is TRBV4-2, the J gene TRBJ2-4; D unclear. V lost 1 base, J lost 0 bases, and 7 bases lay in between. This CDR3 has 15 amino acids. The germline gives CDR1 LGHNA, CDR2 YNFKEQ. As DNA, the CDR3 is TGTGCCAGCAGCCAAGTCGCGGCAGCCAAAAACATTCAGTACTTC. Amino acid sequence: CASSQVAAAKNIQYF.

The chain employs TRBV14 and TRBJ1-5; D may be TRBD1 (5 bases). There are 13 residues in the CDR3. Trimming pared 3 bases from V and 6 bases from J, leaving 9 bases between. Germline loops: CDR1 SGHDN, CDR2 FVKESK. The CDR3 nucleotides are TGTGCCAGCAGCCACCGGGGGGGTCAGCCCCAGCATTTT. Translation gives CASSHRGGQPQHF.

This chain joins TRBV7-2 and TRBJ2-7; D not resolved. The CDR3 has 16 amino acids. Trimming cost V 6 bases and J 1 base, with 19 bases left between them. Germline CDR1 SGHTA, CDR2 FQGNSA. This chain's CDR3 is CASSSDPQTASYEQYF. In nucleotides, the CDR3 is TGTGCCAGCAGTTCCGATCCACAGACCGCGTCCTACGAGCAGTACTTC.

The chain employs TRBV13 and TRBJ2-5, with 11 bases lining up with TRBD1. Germline loops: CDR1 PRHDT, CDR2 FYEKMQ (reference sequence). J gave up 2 bases and V 1 base, and 12 bases lay outside the gene matches. This CDR3 region has 19 residues. The CDR3 spells CASSLVFSQGDRGQETQYF. CDR3 coding DNA: TGTGCCAGCAGCTTAGTCTTTAGTCAAGGGGACAGGGGGCAAGAGACCCAGTACTTC.

This clone was seen once. This rearrangement joins TRBV7-9 to TRBJ2-2; D perhaps matches TRBD1 (6 bases). Per the germline V gene, CDR1 is SEHNR and CDR2 is FQNEAQ (reference sequence). Between the trimmed V and J ends, which lost 5 bases and 1 base, there was a span of 8 bases. The CDR3 loop spans 14 amino acids. The CDR3 DNA reads TGTGCCAGCAGCGACAGGCAGAACACCGGGGAGCTGTTTTTT. It specifies CASSDRQNTGELFF.

The rearrangement joins TRBV29-1 to TRBJ2-5; 10 nucleotides line up with TRBD1. Matching the DNA end better, TRBJ2-7 makes the J call doubtful. Per the germline V gene, CDR1 is SQVTM and CDR2 is ANQGSEA. This CDR3 spans 13 amino acids. The CDR3 loop is CSCSGTGAYEQYF. The CDR3 nucleotides read TGCAGCTGCTCTGGGACAGGGGCCTACGAGCAGTACTTC.

The V and J genes are TRBV10-3 and TRBJ2-6; D assignment may be TRBD1 or TRBD2 (6 bases each). Germline V gene sequence: CDR1 ENHRY, CDR2 SYGVKD. The length of the CDR3 is 14 residues. The ends were cut back, 10 bases at V and 3 bases at J, with 13 bases in the middle. CDR3 nucleotide sequence: TGTGCCACCAAGGGGGGCGGTGGGGCCAACGTCCTGACTTTC. Translating it yields CATKGGGGANVLTF.

Note on this clone: An end of the junction does not agree with germline; a read error may underlie this. The rearrangement joins TRBV27 to TRBJ2-7, with D perhaps matching TRBD1 or TRBD2 (5 bases each). CDR3 length: 14 amino acids. CDR1 MNHEY and CDR2 SMNVEV come from the germline V gene (reference sequence). The CDR3 coding sequence is TGTGCCAGCAGATTATCCCGGGGCGCCTACGAGCAGTACTTC. Protein: CASRLSRGAYEQYF.

The chain recombines TRBV27 with TRBJ2-5; D is uncertain. Germline assignment: CDR1 MNHEY and CDR2 SMNVEV (reference sequence). The CDR3 is made up of 13 amino acids. V was cut by 6 bases and J by 3 bases, with 11 bases left in between. CDR3 coding DNA: TGTGCCAGCAGGGGGTTCGAGAAAGAGACCCAGTACTTC. Encoded protein: CASRGFEKETQYF.

The chain couples TRBV4-2 to TRBJ2-7; D might be TRBD2 (6 bases). The CDR3 totals 17 residues. V lost 0 bases, J lost 3 bases, and 18 bases lay in between. Germline CDR1 and CDR2: LGHNA and YNFKEQ. CDR3: CASSQEASAMGNYEQYF. The CDR3 nucleotides read TGTGCCAGCAGCCAAGAGGCTAGCGCAATGGGGAACTACGAGCAGTACTTC.

J is TRBJ2-7 and V is TRBV11-2, with D possibly called TRBD1 or TRBD2 (5 bases each). Germline CDR1 SGHAT, CDR2 FQNNGV. CDR3 size: 16 residues. V lost 5 bases to trimming and J lost 0 bases, with 17 bases between them. The CDR3 spells CASSHAGAESSYEQYF. CDR3 nucleotides: TGTGCCAGCAGCCACGCCGGGGCGGAGAGCTCCTACGAGCAGTACTTC.

The chain combines TRBV27 with TRBJ2-7, with a possible D match to TRBD1 (5 bases). Germline V gene data show CDR1 as MNHEY and CDR2 as SMNVEV (reference sequence). V was pared by 2 bases and J by 2 bases, with 10 bases between. This CDR3 contains 14 residues. CDR3: CASSLGAPPYEQYF. The CDR3 DNA follows: TGTGCCAGCAGTTTAGGGGCACCCCCCTACGAGCAGTACTTC.

This clone appeared a single time. This rearrangement joins TRBV28 to TRBJ2-7; 9 bases line up with TRBD2. The germline gives CDR1 MDHEN, CDR2 SYDVKM. V shed 4 bases and J 0 bases; nucleotides not matched to a gene: 19. The CDR3 covers 20 residues. The CDR3 region has the DNA TGTGCCAGCAGTTCAACACCCGGGACTAGCTCCAGCGTTGACTCCTACGAGCAGTACTTC. Translating it yields CASSSTPGTSSSVDSYEQYF. The full variable domain, with the rest looked up from reference TRBV28 and TRBJ2-7, is DVKVTQSSRYLVKRTGEKVFLECVQDMDHENMFWYRQDPGLGLRLIYFSYDVKMKEKGDIPEGYSVSREKKERFSLILESASTNQTSMYLCASSSTPGTSSSVDSYEQYFGPGTRLTVT.

The rearrangement links TRBV7-9 to TRBJ2-2; TRBD1 is a possible D gene (6 bases). The ends were cut back, 5 bases at V and 4 bases at J, with 17 bases in the middle. The CDR3 spans 16 residues. Looked up from germline, CDR1 is SEHNR and CDR2 is FQNEAQ (reference sequence). CDR3 residues: CASSPGTHMGTGELFF. CDR3 nucleotide sequence: TGTGCCAGCAGCCCTGGGACACACATGGGCACCGGGGAGCTGTTTTTT.

The chain uses TRBV6-4 and TRBJ2-1; possibly TRBD1 for D (5 bases). The CDR3 extends over 13 amino acids. CDR1 is MRHNA and CDR2 is SNTAGT in the germline V gene. The ends were cut back, 1 base at V and 7 bases at J, with 8 bases in the middle. CDR3 amino acids: CASSDWQGNEQFF. The CDR3 DNA sequence: TGTGCCAGCAGTGACTGGCAGGGTAATGAGCAGTTCTTC.

V gene TRBV7-9 combines with J gene TRBJ1-2, with TRBD1 matching 11 bases. The ends lost 5 bases at V and 0 bases at J; junction bases unmatched: 8. CDR1 SEHNR and CDR2 FQNEAQ come from the germline V gene (reference sequence). CDR3 length: 17 amino acids. The CDR3 DNA sequence: TGTGCCAGCAGCCGGACAGGGGGCGCTTTGGCTAACTATGGCTACACCTTC. This codes for CASSRTGGALANYGYTF.

The chain carries TRBV5-6 and TRBJ2-1, with 9 bases matching TRBD2. The CDR3 is 16 residues long. The junction had 5 bases not matched to a gene; V was cut back by 0 bases and J by 4 bases. Germline V lookup: CDR1 SGHDT, CDR2 YYEEEE. The CDR3 DNA follows: TGTGCCAGCAGCTTGGCCGAAGCGGGAGGTTACAATGAGCAGTTCTTC. Its protein is CASSLAEAGGYNEQFF. Complete variable domain (other parts from reference TRBV5-6 and TRBJ2-1): DAGVTQSPTHLIKTRGQQVTLRCSPKSGHDTVSWYQQALGQGPQFIFQYYEEEERQRGNFPDRFSGHQFPNYSSELNVNALLLGDSALYLCASSLAEAGGYNEQFFGPGTRLTVL.

A remark on this clone: At the DNA level, this CDR3 is encoded by other sequences in the same sample as well. This chain uses TRBV9 with TRBJ2-7; 7 nucleotides match TRBD2. With V trimmed by 3 bases and J by 0 bases, 6 bases remained unmatched. This CDR3 has 15 residues. Germline assignment: CDR1 SGDLS and CDR2 YYNGEE. The CDR3 DNA reads TGTGCCAGCAGCGAAGGTCTAGCGGTCTCCTACGAGCAGTACTTC. It is translated as CASSEGLAVSYEQYF.

The chain couples TRBV6-5 to TRBJ2-7; a possible D gene is TRBD2 (5 bases). The CDR3 sequence is 13 residues long. The germline gives CDR1 MNHEY, CDR2 SVGAGI. The V end was cut by 0 bases, the J end by 5 bases, with 8 bases between. The CDR3 DNA follows: TGTGCCAGCAGTTACTCGGGAGTAGACGAGCAGTACTTC. Translating it yields CASSYSGVDEQYF.